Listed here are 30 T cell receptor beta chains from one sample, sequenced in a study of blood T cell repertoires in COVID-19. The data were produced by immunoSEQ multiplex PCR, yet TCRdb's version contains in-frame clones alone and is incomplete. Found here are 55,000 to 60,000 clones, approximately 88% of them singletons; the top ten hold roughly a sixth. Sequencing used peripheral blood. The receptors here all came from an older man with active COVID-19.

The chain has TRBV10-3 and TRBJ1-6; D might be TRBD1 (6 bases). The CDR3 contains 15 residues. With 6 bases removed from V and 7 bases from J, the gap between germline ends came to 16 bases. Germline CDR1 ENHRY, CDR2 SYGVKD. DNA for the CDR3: TGTGCCATCAGGGAACAGGGAGTAGGCAATTCACCCCTCCACTTT. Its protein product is CAIREQGVGNSPLHF.

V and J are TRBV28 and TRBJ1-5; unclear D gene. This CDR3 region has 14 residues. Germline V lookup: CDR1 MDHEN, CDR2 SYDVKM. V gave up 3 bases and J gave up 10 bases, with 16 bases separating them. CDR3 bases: TGTGCCAGCAGTTTTGCGGCGGGTAGTGGCCCCCAGCATTTT. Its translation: CASSFAAGSGPQHF.

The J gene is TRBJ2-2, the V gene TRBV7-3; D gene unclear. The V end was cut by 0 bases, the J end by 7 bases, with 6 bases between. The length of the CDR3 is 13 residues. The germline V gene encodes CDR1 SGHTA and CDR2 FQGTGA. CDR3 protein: CASSLTHGGELFF. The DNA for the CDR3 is TGTGCCAGCAGCTTAACACATGGCGGGGAGCTGTTTTTT.

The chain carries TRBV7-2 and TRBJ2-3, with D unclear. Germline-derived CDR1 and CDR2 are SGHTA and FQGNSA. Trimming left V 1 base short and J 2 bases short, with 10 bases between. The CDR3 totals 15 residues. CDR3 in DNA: TGTGCCAGCAGCTTAGGAGTAGTCTCCACAGATACGCAGTATTTT. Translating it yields CASSLGVVSTDTQYF.

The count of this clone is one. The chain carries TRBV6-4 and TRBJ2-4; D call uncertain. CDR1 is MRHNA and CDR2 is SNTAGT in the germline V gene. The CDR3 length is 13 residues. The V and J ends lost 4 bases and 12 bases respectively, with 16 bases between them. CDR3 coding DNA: TGTGCCAGCAGTGTCGGTTCCAATGCCCATCAGTACTTC. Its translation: CASSVGSNAHQYF.

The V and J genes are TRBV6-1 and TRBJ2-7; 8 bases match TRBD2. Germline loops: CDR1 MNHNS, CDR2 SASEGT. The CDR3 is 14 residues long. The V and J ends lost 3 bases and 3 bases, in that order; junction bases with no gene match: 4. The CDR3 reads CASSEGTRDYEQYF. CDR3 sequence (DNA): TGTGCCAGCAGTGAGGGGACTAGGGACTACGAGCAGTACTTC.

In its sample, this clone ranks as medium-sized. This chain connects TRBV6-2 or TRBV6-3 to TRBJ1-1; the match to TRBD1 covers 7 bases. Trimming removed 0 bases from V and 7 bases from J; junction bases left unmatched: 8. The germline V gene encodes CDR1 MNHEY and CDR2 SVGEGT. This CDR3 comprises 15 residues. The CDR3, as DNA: TGTGCCAGCAGTTACTCCCGACAGGGTCTGTATGAAGCTTTCTTT. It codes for CASSYSRQGLYEAFF.

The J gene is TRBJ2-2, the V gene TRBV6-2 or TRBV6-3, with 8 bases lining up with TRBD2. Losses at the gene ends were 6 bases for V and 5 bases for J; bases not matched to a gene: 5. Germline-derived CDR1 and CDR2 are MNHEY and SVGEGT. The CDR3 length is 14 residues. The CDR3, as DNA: TGTGCCAGCAGCCGCGGGAGGCATACCGGGGAGCTGTTTTTT. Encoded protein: CASSRGRHTGELFF.

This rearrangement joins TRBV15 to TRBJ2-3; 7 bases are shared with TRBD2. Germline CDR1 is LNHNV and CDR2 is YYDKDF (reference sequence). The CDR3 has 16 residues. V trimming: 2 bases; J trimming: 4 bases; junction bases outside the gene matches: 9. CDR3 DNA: TGTGCCACCAGCAGATTCGGCGGGAGCGGGGCAGATACGCAGTATTTT. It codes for CATSRFGGSGADTQYF.

CDR3 bases: TGCAGCGTTCTACCGGACAGGAACACTGAAGCTTTCTTT. This sequence encodes CSVLPDRNTEAFF. V gene TRBV29-1 combines with J gene TRBJ1-1, with D possibly matching TRBD1 (6 bases). Germline CDR1 is SQVTM and CDR2 is ANQGSEA. V dropped 5 bases and J dropped 1 base, with 11 bases sitting between them. The CDR3 totals 13 residues.

The CDR3: CASSTREGGYEQYF. The CDR3 DNA sequence: TGTGCCAGCAGCACGCGGGAGGGCGGGTACGAGCAGTACTTC. The V and J genes are TRBV5-4 and TRBJ2-7; 9 bases map to TRBD2. Trimming at V came to 4 bases and at J to 4 bases, leaving 6 bases not matched to a gene. The germline V gene encodes CDR1 SGHNT and CDR2 YYREEE (reference sequence). The length of the CDR3 is 14 residues.

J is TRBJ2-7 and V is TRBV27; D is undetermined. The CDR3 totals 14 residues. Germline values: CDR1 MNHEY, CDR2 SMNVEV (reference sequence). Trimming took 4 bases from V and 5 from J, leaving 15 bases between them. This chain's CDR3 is CASSSSPITHEQYF. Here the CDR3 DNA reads TGTGCCAGCAGTTCATCACCTATAACGCACGAGCAGTACTTC.

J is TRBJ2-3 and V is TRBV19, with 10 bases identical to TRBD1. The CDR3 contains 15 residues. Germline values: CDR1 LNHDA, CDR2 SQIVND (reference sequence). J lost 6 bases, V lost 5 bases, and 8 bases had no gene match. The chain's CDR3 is CASSPGTGALDTQYF. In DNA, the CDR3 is TGTGCCAGTAGTCCGGGGACAGGGGCATTGGATACGCAGTATTTT.

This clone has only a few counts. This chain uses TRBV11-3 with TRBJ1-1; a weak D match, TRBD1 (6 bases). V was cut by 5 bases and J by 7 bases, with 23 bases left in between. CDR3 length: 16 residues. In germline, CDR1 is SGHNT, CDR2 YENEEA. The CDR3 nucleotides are TGTGCCAGCAGCCTCGGGCAGGGGTCCGCTTCCGATGAAGCTTTCTTT. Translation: CASSLGQGSASDEAFF.

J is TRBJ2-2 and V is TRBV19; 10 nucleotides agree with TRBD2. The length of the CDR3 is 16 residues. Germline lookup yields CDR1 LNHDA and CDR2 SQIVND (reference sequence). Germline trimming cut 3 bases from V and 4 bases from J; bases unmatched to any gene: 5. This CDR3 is CASSMTSGLSTGELFF. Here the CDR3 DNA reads TGTGCCAGTAGTATGACTAGCGGGTTAAGCACCGGGGAGCTGTTTTTT.

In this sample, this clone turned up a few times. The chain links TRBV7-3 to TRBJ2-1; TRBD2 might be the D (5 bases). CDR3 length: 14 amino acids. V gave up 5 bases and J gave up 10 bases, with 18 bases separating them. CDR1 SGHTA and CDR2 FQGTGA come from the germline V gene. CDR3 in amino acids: CASSRSPGFAEQFF. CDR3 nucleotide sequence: TGTGCCAGCAGCCGGTCACCGGGATTCGCCGAGCAGTTCTTC.

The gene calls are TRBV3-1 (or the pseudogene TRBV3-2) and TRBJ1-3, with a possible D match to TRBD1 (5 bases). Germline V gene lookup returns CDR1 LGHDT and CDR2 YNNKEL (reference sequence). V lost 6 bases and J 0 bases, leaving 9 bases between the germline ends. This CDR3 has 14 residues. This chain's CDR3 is CASRLRGSGNTIYF. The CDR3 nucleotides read TGTGCCAGCAGGCTAAGGGGCTCTGGAAACACCATATATTTT.

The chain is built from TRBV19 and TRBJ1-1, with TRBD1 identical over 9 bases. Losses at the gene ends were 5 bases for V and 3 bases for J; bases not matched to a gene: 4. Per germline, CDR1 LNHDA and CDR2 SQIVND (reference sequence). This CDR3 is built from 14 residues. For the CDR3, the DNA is TGTGCCAGTAGTCCCAGACAGGGGGACACTGAAGCTTTCTTT. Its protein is CASSPRQGDTEAFF.

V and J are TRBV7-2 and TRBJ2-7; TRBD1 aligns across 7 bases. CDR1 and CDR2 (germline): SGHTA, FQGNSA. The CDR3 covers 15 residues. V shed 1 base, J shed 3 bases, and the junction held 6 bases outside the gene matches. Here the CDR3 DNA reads TGTGCCAGCAGCTTAGGGCAGGGGGTTCTCTACGAGCAGTACTTC. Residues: CASSLGQGVLYEQYF.

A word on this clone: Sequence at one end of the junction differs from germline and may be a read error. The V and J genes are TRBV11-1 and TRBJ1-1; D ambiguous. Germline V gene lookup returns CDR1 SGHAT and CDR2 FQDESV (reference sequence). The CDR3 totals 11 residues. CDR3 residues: CASSFGTGAFF. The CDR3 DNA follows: TGTGCCAGCAGCTTTGGTACTGGAGCTTTCTTT.

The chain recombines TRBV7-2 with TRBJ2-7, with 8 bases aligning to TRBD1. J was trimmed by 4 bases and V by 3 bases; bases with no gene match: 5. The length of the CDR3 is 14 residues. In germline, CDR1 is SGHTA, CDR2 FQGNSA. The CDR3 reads CASSFQGAVYEQYF. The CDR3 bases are TGTGCCAGCAGCTTTCAGGGGGCTGTGTACGAGCAGTACTTC.

The chain's CDR3 is CASSLAGTGRDEQYF. CDR3 coding DNA: TGCGCCAGCAGCTTGGCCGGGACAGGGAGGGACGAGCAGTACTTC. This chain links TRBV5-1 with TRBJ2-7, with 9 bases aligning to TRBD1. With V trimmed by 0 bases and J by 5 bases, 6 bases remained unmatched. Germline CDR1 is SGHRS and CDR2 is YFSETQ. The CDR3 is made up of 15 amino acids.

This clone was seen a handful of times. This CDR3 is CASSFGESIYEQFF. The DNA for the CDR3 is TGTGCCAGCAGCTTCGGGGAATCGATCTATGAGCAGTTCTTC. The chain links TRBV7-9 to TRBJ2-1; D possibly corresponds to TRBD2 (5 bases). V was trimmed by 3 bases and J by 8 bases, leaving 14 bases between them. The CDR3 loop spans 14 amino acids. Germline V CDR1 and CDR2: SEHNR, FQNEAQ (reference sequence).

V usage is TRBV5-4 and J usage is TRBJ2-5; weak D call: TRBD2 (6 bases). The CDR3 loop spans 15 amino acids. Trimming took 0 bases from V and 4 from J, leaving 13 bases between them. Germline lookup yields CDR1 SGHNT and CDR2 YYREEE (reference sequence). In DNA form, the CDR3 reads TGTGCCAGCAGCTTGGAAAGGGAGGCGGGAGAGACCCAGTACTTC. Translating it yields CASSLEREAGETQYF.

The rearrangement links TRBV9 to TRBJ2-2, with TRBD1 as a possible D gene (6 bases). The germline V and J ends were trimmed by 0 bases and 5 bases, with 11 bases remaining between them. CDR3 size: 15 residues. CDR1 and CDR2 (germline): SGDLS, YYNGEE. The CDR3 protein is CASSVVPQGTGELFF. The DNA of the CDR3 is TGTGCCAGCAGCGTAGTCCCGCAGGGGACCGGGGAGCTGTTTTTT.

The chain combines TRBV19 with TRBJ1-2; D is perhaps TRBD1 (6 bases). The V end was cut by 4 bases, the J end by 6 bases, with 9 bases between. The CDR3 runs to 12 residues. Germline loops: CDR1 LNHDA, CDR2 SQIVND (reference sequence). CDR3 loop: CASSTQGNGYTF. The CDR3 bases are TGTGCCAGTAGTACGCAGGGGAATGGCTACACCTTC.

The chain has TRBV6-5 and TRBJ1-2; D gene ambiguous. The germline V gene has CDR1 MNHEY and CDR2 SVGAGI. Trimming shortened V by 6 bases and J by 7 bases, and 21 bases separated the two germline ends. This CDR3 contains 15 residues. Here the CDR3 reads CASRRTPEGGSGYTF. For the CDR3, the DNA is TGTGCCAGCAGGCGCACCCCAGAGGGTGGGAGTGGCTACACCTTC.

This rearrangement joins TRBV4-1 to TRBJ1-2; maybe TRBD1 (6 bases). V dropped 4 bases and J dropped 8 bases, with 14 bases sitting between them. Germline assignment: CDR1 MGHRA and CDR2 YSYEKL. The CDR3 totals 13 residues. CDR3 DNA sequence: TGCGCCAGCAGCCCCCAGGGGATTCGGGGCTACACCTTC. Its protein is CASSPQGIRGYTF.

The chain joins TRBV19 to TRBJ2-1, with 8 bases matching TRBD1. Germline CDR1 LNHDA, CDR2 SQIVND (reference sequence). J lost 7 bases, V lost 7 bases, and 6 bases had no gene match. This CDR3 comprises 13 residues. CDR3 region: CASTRTGRNEQFF. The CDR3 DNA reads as TGTGCCAGTACTAGGACAGGGAGAAATGAGCAGTTCTTC.

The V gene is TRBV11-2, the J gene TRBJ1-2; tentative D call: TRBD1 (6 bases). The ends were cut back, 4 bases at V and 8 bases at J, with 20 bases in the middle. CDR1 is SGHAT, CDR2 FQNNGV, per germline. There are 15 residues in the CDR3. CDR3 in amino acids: CASSSAGTTLGGYTF. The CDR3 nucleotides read TGTGCCAGCAGCTCAGCCGGGACAACACTGGGGGGCTACACCTTC.